This TCR beta chain was recorded in a study of shared clonotypes between healthy human individuals. Trimming removed 7 bases at V and 0 bases at J, with 11 bases between. Germline-derived CDR1 and CDR2 are SNHLY and FYNNEI. This CDR3 has 14 residues. A deep-level run was used for the assay. Using immunoSEQ multiplex PCR, the repertoire was profiled, and TCRdb retains in-frame clones only, with some absent. The table shows around 450,000 clones, with 70% to 80% occurring only once. Sequences were obtained from PBMCs. The sequence came from a woman aged 40-49 years in good health. Some clones in this sample may be carry-over from other donors' samples. The genes are TRBV2 and TRBJ2-3; maybe TRBD2 (6 bases). CDR3: CASTKLASTDTQYF. The DNA for the CDR3 is TGTGCCAGCACCAAGCTAGCGAGCACAGATACGCAGTATTTT.